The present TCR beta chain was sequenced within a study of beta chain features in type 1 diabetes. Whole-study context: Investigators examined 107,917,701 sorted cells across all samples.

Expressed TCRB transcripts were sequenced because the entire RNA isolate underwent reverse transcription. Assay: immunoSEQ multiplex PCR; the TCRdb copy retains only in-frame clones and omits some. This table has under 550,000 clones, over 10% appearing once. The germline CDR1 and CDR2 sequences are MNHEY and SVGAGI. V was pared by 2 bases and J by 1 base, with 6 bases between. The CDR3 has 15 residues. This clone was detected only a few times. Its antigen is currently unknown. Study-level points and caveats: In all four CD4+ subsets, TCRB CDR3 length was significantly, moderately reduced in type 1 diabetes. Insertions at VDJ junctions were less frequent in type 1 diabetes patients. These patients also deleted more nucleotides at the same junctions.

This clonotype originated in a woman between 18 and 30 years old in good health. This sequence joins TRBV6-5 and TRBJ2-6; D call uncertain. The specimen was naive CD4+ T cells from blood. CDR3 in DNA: TGTGCCAGCAGTTACAAGGAATCTGGGGCCAACGTCCTGACTTTC. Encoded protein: CASSYKESGANVLTF.